Described below is a single TCR beta chain sequence and its context. The record originates from a study of shared clonotypes between healthy human individuals. Samples underwent the assay at deep level. Clones were sequenced by immunoSEQ multiplex PCR, and TCRdb holds only the in-frame ones, with some missing. The sample holds over 700,000 clones; roughly 72% are singletons and the top ten take under 2%. This sequence was found in a young woman in good health. Sample: memory CD4+ T cells sorted from blood. Subset described: CD45RA-negative fraction.

The CDR3 region is CASGQGSVEKLFF. In DNA form, the CDR3 reads TGTGCCAGTGGACAGGGGTCGGTGGAAAAACTGTTTTTT. The gene calls are TRBV19 and TRBJ1-4, with 9 bases identical to TRBD1. The CDR3 totals 13 residues. CDR1 LNHDA and CDR2 SQIVND come from the germline V gene (reference sequence). The J segment lost 8 bases and the V segment lost 8 bases, leaving 6 bases of the junction unmatched.